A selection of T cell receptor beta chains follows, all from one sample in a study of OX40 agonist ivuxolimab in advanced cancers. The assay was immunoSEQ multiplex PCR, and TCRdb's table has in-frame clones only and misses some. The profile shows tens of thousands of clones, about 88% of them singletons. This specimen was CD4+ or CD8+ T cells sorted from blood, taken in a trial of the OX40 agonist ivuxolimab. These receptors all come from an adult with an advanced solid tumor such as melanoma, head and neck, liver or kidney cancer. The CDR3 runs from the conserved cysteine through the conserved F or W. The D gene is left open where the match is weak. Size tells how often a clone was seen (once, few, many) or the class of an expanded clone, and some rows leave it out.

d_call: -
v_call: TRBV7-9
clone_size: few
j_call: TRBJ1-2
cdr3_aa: CASSYPGSRGYTF
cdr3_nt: TGTGCCAGCAGCTACCCGGGGTCCCGGGGCTACACCTTC

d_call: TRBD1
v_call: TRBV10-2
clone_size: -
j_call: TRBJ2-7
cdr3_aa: CASGTGSYEQYF
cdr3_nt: TGCGCCAGCGGGACAGGTTCCTACGAGCAGTACTTC

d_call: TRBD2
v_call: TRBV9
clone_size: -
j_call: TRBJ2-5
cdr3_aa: CASSVSGGGETQYF
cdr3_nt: TGTGCCAGCAGCGTTAGCGGGGGAGGGGAGACCCAGTACTTC

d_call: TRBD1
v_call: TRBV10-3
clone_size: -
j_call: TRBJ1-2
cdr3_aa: CAIRYTGTGARYGYTF
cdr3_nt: TGTGCCATCAGGTACACCGGGACAGGGGCGCGCTATGGCTACACCTTC

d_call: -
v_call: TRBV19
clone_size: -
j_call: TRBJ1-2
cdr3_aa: CASSTDGQGSYGYTF
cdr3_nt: TGTGCCAGTAGTACTGACGGTCAGGGATCCTATGGCTACACCTTC

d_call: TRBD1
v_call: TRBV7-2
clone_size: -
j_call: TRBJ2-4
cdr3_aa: CASSLGTGGSKNIQYF
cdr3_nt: TGTGCCAGCAGCTTAGGAACAGGGGGTAGCAAAAACATTCAGTACTTC

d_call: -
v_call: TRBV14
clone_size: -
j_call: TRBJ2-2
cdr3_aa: CASSQVMGDTGELFF
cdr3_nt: TGTGCCAGCAGCCAAGTAATGGGTGACACCGGGGAGCTGTTTTTT

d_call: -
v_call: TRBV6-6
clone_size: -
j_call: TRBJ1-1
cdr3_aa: CASRPTGLTEAFF
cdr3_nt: TGTGCCAGCAGACCAACAGGGCTCACTGAAGCTTTCTTT

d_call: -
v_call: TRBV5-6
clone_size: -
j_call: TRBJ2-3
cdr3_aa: CASSTQGRTDTQYF
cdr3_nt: TGTGCCAGCAGCACACAGGGTAGGACAGATACGCAGTATTTT

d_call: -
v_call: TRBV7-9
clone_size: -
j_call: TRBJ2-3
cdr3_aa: CASSLEQGDTQYF
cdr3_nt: TGTGCCAGCAGCTTAGAGCAGGGAGATACGCAGTATTTT

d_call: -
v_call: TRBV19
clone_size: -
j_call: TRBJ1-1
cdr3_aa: CASSIEMTSNFEAFF
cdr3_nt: TGTGCCAGTAGTATAGAGATGACCAGCAACTTTGAAGCTTTCTTT

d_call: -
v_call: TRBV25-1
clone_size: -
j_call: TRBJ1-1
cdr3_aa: CASSPHGGTDTEAFF
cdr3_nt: TGTGCCAGCAGCCCCCATGGGGGAACCGACACTGAAGCTTTCTTT

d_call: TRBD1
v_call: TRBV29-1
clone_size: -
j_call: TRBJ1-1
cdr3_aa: CSVRRQGTGEAFF
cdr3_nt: TGCAGCGTTCGCAGACAGGGCACTGGTGAAGCTTTCTTT

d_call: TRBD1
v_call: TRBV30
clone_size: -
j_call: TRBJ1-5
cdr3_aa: CAWSFSRDRRNQPQHF
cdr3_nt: TGTGCCTGGAGTTTTTCCCGGGACAGAAGGAATCAGCCCCAGCATTTT

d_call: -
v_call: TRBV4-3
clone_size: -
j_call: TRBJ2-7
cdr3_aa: CASSQDVARSYEQYF
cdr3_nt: TGCGCCAGCAGCCAAGACGTAGCCAGGTCCTACGAGCAGTACTTC

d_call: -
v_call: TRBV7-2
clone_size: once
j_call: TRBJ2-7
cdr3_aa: CASSLNGRPHDIQYF
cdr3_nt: TGTGCCAGCAGCTTAAACGGTCGACCCCACGATATACAGTACTTC

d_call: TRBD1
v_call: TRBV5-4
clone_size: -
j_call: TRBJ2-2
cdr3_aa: CASSEGQRGELFF
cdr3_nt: TGTGCCAGCAGCGAGGGACAGCGGGGGGAGCTGTTTTTT